This T cell receptor (beta chain) appears in the sequencing data of a study of glioma-infiltrating T cells. Study overall: WHO grade II oligodendrogliomas or astrocytomas, plus non-recurrent WHO grade IV glioblastomas, were sampled. Study-wide results and limits: Gliomas, especially low-grade, showed above-expected tissue-blood divergence; non-neoplastic patients showed below.

Amplification of TCR alpha and beta CDR3 regions from RNA used iRepertoire nested multiplex PCR. In TCRdb, the multiplex PCR reads were re-called with MiXCR into one record per CDR3 protein. The sample lists 300,000 to 450,000 distinct CDR3 sequences, approximately 42% seen once, with more than 10% in the top ten. The CDR3 contains 12 residues. The germline gives CDR1 MNHNS, CDR2 SASEGT. Trimming removed 5 bases from V and 10 bases from J, with 11 bases in between. This clonotype appeared many times. Its antigen remains unidentified. Sequencing used glioma tissue, nonneoplastic brain tissue, or PBMCs (not recorded which). This sequence originates from a human donor with low-grade glioma or glioblastoma, undergoing nonglioma brain surgery, or in good health (not recorded which). The chain joins TRBV6-1 to TRBJ1-4, with D perhaps matching TRBD1 (5 bases). CDR3 bases: TGTGCCAGCAGTAAAACAGGACTAAAACTGTTTTTT. This codes for CASSKTGLKLFF.